This T cell receptor (beta chain) was sequenced in a study of T cells in Graves' hyperthyroidism and ophthalmopathy. Study information: Peripheral blood was taken when the disease was first diagnosed, before any treatment began. Regarding the study as a whole: Ophthalmopathy got predicted by the model a median about six months before its onset. Also found in blood were most expanded thyroid clonotypes above 0.001.

This sample holds PBMCs from 8 to 10 ml fresh peripheral blood. Authors of the study amplified TCR beta CDR3 regions from RNA transcripts. TCR CDR3 underwent first-round RT-PCR with the HTBI primer set. TCRdb processed the multiplex PCR reads anew with MiXCR; each CDR3 protein has one entry. The sample includes 310,000 or so distinct CDR3 sequences, about 17% seen only once; the top ten take around 58%. The CDR3 is made up of 13 amino acids. Germline values: CDR1 SGHRS, CDR2 YFSETQ. V was cut by 1 base and J by 4 bases, with 8 bases left in between. As to this clonotype: Its specificity is unknown.

Sequenced material: blood. The clonotype originates from a woman aged 60-75 years with Graves' ophthalmopathy. This chain links TRBV5-1 with TRBJ2-5; D call uncertain. The CDR3 nucleotides read TGCGCCAGCAGCTTGCTGGTCAGAGAGACCCAGTACTTC. It translates to CASSLLVRETQYF.